Reported below is one TCR beta chain. Repertoires were generated with immunoSEQ multiplex PCR, while TCRdb's copy carries only in-frame clones and drops some. The data show about 60,000 clones, with around nine tenths seen just once and approximately 1.1% held by the top ten. This sample is drawn from a study of OX40 agonist ivuxolimab in advanced cancers. The CDR3 length is 15 residues. Germline trimming cut 6 bases from V and 7 bases from J; bases unmatched to any gene: 11. In germline, CDR1 is KGHSH, CDR2 LQKENI. The sequencing here drew on CD4+ or CD8+ T cells sorted from blood, taken in a trial of the OX40 agonist ivuxolimab. The TCR comes from an adult with an advanced solid tumor such as melanoma, head and neck, liver or kidney cancer. The J gene is TRBJ2-4, the V gene TRBV18, with 8 nucleotides matching TRBD2. This CDR3 is CASSSTRAGVNIQYF. The CDR3 DNA reads as TGTGCCAGCTCTTCAACCCGAGCGGGAGTGAACATTCAGTACTTC.